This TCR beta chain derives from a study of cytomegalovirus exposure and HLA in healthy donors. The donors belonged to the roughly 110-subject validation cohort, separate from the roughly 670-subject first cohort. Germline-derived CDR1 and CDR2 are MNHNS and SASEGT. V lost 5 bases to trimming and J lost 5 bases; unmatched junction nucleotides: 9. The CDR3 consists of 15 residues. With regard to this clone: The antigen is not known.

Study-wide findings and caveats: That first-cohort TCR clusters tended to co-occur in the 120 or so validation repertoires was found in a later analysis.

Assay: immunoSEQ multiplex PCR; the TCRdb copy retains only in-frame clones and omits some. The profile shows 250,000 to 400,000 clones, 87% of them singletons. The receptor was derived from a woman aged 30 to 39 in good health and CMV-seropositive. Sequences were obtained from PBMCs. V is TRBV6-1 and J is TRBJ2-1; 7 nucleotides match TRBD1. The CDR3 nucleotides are TGTGCCAGCAGTACTGCTCCGGGACAGAACAATGAGCAGTTCTTC. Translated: CASSTAPGQNNEQFF.